The 19 T cell receptor beta chains listed next were all sequenced from one sample in a study of cytomegalovirus exposure and HLA in healthy donors. PCR employed 60 Vbeta and 13 Jbeta primers. Some clones are missing from TCRdb's copy, which holds only in-frame ones; the method was immunoSEQ multiplex PCR. This table holds 60,000 to 70,000 clones. Source material: PBMCs. These receptors all come from a man aged 30-40 years in good health and CMV-seropositive.

The chain combines TRBV5-1 with TRBJ2-7; maybe TRBD2 (6 bases). V was trimmed by 4 bases and J by 2 bases, leaving 16 bases between them. The germline V gene encodes CDR1 SGHRS and CDR2 YFSETQ. The length of the CDR3 is 15 residues. CDR3 nucleotide sequence: TGCGCCAGCAGCGGCGGGCTAGCGAAACCCTACGAGCAGTACTTC. It codes for CASSGGLAKPYEQYF. The variable domain in full, completed from reference TRBV5-1 and TRBJ2-7, reads KAGVTQTPRYLIKTRGQQVTLSCSPISGHRSVSWYQQTPGQGLQFLFEYFSETQRNKGNFPGRFSGRQFSNSRSEMNVSTLELGDSALYLCASSGGLAKPYEQYFGPGTRLTVT.

The CDR3 DNA follows: TGTGCCAGCAGCGCCGGTCGTGACTCCGGGACAGCTAGCTCCTACGAGCAGTACTTC. It encodes CASSAGRDSGTASSYEQYF. The chain joins TRBV7-2 to TRBJ2-7; 7 bases align to TRBD1. Germline CDR1 reads SGHTA; CDR2 reads FQGNSA. This CDR3 comprises 19 residues. Trimming cost V 5 bases and J 0 bases; bases outside gene matches: 19.

The chain joins TRBV5-1 to TRBJ2-2; D ambiguous. This CDR3 has 12 amino acids. The germline V gene encodes CDR1 SGHRS and CDR2 YFSETQ. V was shortened by 3 bases and J by 3 bases, with 3 bases between the two germline ends. CDR3 nucleotide sequence: TGCGCCAGCAGCTCCGACACCGGGGAGCTGTTTTTT. Amino acids: CASSSDTGELFF. Using reference TRBV5-1 and TRBJ2-2 for the parts outside the CDR3, the full variable domain is KAGVTQTPRYLIKTRGQQVTLSCSPISGHRSVSWYQQTPGQGLQFLFEYFSETQRNKGNFPGRFSGRQFSNSRSEMNVSTLELGDSALYLCASSSDTGELFFGEGSRLTVL.

The gene calls are TRBV6-6 and TRBJ1-1; a weak D match, TRBD1 (6 bases). The V end lost 0 bases, the J end lost 7 bases, and 12 bases lay between the germline ends. The CDR3 runs to 14 residues. Germline V gene lookup returns CDR1 MNHNY and CDR2 SVGAGI (reference sequence). This CDR3 is CASSYSGQSHEAFF. The CDR3 region has the DNA TGTGCCAGCAGTTACTCCGGACAGTCCCATGAAGCTTTCTTT.

This rearrangement joins TRBV27 to TRBJ1-5; D perhaps matches TRBD1 (6 bases). Germline values: CDR1 MNHEY, CDR2 SMNVEV (reference sequence). The CDR3 runs 14 residues. Trimming shortened V by 4 bases and J by 3 bases, and 10 bases separated the two germline ends. CDR3 nucleotide sequence: TGTGCCAGCAGTTACGGGACACCCAATCAGCCCCAGCATTTT. It specifies CASSYGTPNQPQHF.

This sequence joins TRBV5-1 and TRBJ2-3; 9 bases line up with TRBD2. Germline loops: CDR1 SGHRS, CDR2 YFSETQ. After removal of 4 bases from V and 0 bases from J, the junction contained 9 bases not matched to a gene. There are 17 residues in the CDR3. For the CDR3, the DNA is TGCGCCAGCAGCAATCTAGCGGGATATGTTAGCACAGATACGCAGTATTTT. Its translation is CASSNLAGYVSTDTQYF.

The V and J genes are TRBV30 and TRBJ2-5; the D gene is possibly TRBD2 (5 bases). CDR3 size: 13 residues. Trimming took 1 base from V and 2 from J, leaving 8 bases between them. CDR1 is GTSNPN and CDR2 is SVGIG in the germline V gene (reference sequence). The CDR3 DNA is TGTGCCTGGAGTGCGGACTTTCAAGAGACCCAGTACTTC. Protein: CAWSADFQETQYF.

The V and J genes are TRBV25-1 and TRBJ1-1, with a tentative D call TRBD1 (6 bases). The V gene lost 6 bases and the J gene lost 0 bases, with 11 bases spanning the gap. The CDR3 is made up of 14 amino acids. From germline, CDR1 is MGHDK and CDR2 SYGVNS. The CDR3 region has the DNA TGTGCCAGCAGGCCCAGGGGATTGAACACTGAAGCTTTCTTT. Protein: CASRPRGLNTEAFF.

The gene calls are TRBV4-1 and TRBJ2-7; 12 nucleotides align to TRBD2. The CDR3 is made up of 16 amino acids. CDR1 and CDR2 from the germline V gene are MGHRA and YSYEKL. J was trimmed by 5 bases and V by 3 bases; bases with no gene match: 8. In DNA, the CDR3 is TGCGCCAGCAGCCACACTTCTAGCGGGGGGGCCCACGAGCAGTACTTC. Translation gives CASSHTSSGGAHEQYF.

The chain combines TRBV5-1 with TRBJ1-1; 9 nucleotides agree with TRBD1. The J segment lost 7 bases and the V segment lost 3 bases, leaving 4 bases of the junction unmatched. This CDR3 has 13 residues. From germline, CDR1 is SGHRS and CDR2 YFSETQ. CDR3: CASSSTGGSEAFF. CDR3 in DNA: TGCGCCAGCAGCTCGACAGGGGGAAGTGAAGCTTTCTTT.

CDR3 region: CASSHGLAGGGETQYF. The CDR3 region has the DNA TGCGCCAGCAGCCACGGACTAGCGGGAGGCGGAGAGACCCAGTACTTC. The genes are TRBV4-1 and TRBJ2-5, with 14 bases identical to TRBD2. The V gene end was trimmed by 3 bases and the J gene end by 4 bases; junction bases not matched to a gene: 4. Per the germline V gene, CDR1 is MGHRA and CDR2 is YSYEKL. This CDR3 spans 16 amino acids.

This chain uses TRBV5-1 with TRBJ2-5; 8 bases align to TRBD2. The CDR3 contains 14 residues. Trimming took 4 bases from V and 5 from J; bases not matched to a gene: 7. The germline V gene has CDR1 SGHRS and CDR2 YFSETQ. The CDR3 loop reads CASSPGGGRETQYF. DNA of the CDR3: TGCGCCAGCAGCCCGGGGGGGGGCCGGGAGACCCAGTACTTC. Variable domain in full (rest from reference TRBV5-1 and TRBJ2-5): KAGVTQTPRYLIKTRGQQVTLSCSPISGHRSVSWYQQTPGQGLQFLFEYFSETQRNKGNFPGRFSGRQFSNSRSEMNVSTLELGDSALYLCASSPGGGRETQYFGPGTRLLVL.

The rearrangement uses TRBV7-9 and TRBJ1-2; D might be TRBD1 (5 bases). Per germline, CDR1 SEHNR and CDR2 FQNEAQ (reference sequence). CDR3 length: 11 amino acids. V lost 10 bases and J 7 bases, leaving 13 bases between the germline ends. The CDR3 spells CAILLRGGYTF. The DNA of the CDR3 is TGTGCCATCCTCCTTAGGGGTGGCTACACCTTC. The complete variable domain, with remaining parts taken from reference TRBV7-9 and TRBJ1-2, reads DTGVSQNPRHKITKRGQNVTFRCDPISEHNRLYWYRQTLGQGPEFLTYFQNEAQLEKSRLLSDRFSAERPKGSFSTLEIQRTEQGDSAMYLCAILLRGGYTFGSGTRLTVV.

J is TRBJ2-7 and V is TRBV6-1, with 10 bases lining up with TRBD1. This CDR3 comprises 14 residues. J lost 2 bases, V lost 6 bases, and 4 bases had no gene match. Looked up from germline, CDR1 is MNHNS and CDR2 is SASEGT. The CDR3 reads CASRRQGATYEQYF. DNA of the CDR3: TGTGCCAGCAGGCGACAGGGGGCCACCTACGAGCAGTACTTC.

The chain carries TRBV9 and TRBJ2-1; D gene ambiguous. Looked up from germline, CDR1 is SGDLS and CDR2 is YYNGEE. Trimming removed 6 bases at V and 9 bases at J, with 19 bases between. The CDR3 sequence is 14 residues long. CDR3 loop: CASNEKRIVVEQFF. The CDR3 DNA is TGTGCCAGCAACGAAAAGAGGATAGTCGTTGAGCAGTTCTTC.

This chain connects TRBV30 to TRBJ2-7, with D perhaps TRBD2 (5 bases). Between the trimmed V and J ends, which lost 1 base and 7 bases, there was a span of 14 bases. The CDR3 totals 13 residues. Germline V lookup: CDR1 GTSNPN, CDR2 SVGIG (reference sequence). CDR3 loop: CAWSGPTGEEQYF. The CDR3 DNA reads TGTGCCTGGAGTGGACCGACCGGGGAAGAGCAGTACTTC. The variable domain in full, with the rest retrieved from reference TRBV30 and TRBJ2-7, is SQTIHQWPATLVQPVGSPLSLECTVEGTSNPNLYWYRQAAGRGLQLLFYSVGIGQISSEVPQNLSASRPQDRQFILSSKKLLLSDSGFYLCAWSGPTGEEQYFGPGTRLTVT.

The chain is built from TRBV5-6 and TRBJ1-5, with 9 bases identical to TRBD1. The germline gives CDR1 SGHDT, CDR2 YYEEEE. J was trimmed by 4 bases and V by 2 bases; bases with no gene match: 4. The CDR3 is made up of 15 amino acids. The CDR3 is CASSLTGGGNQPQHF. The CDR3 DNA reads as TGTGCCAGCAGCTTAACAGGGGGCGGGAATCAGCCCCAGCATTTT.

CDR3 residues: CASSPPWQGAGRYSNQPQHF. Here the CDR3 DNA reads TGTGCCAGCTCACCACCGTGGCAGGGGGCGGGCCGGTATAGCAATCAGCCCCAGCATTTT. This chain joins TRBV18 and TRBJ1-5, with 8 bases matching TRBD1. The V gene end was trimmed by 0 bases and the J gene end by 0 bases; junction bases not matched to a gene: 13. Looked up from germline, CDR1 is KGHSH and CDR2 is LQKENI. CDR3 length: 20 amino acids.

The rearrangement joins TRBV19 to TRBJ1-4; 7 positions match TRBD1. Germline V lookup: CDR1 LNHDA, CDR2 SQIVND (reference sequence). CDR3 length equals 14 residues. J gave up 6 bases and V 5 bases, and 6 bases lay outside the gene matches. The CDR3 coding sequence is TGTGCCAGTAGTGAGAGGGGGCGCGATGAAAAACTGTTTTTT. Translated: CASSERGRDEKLFF.